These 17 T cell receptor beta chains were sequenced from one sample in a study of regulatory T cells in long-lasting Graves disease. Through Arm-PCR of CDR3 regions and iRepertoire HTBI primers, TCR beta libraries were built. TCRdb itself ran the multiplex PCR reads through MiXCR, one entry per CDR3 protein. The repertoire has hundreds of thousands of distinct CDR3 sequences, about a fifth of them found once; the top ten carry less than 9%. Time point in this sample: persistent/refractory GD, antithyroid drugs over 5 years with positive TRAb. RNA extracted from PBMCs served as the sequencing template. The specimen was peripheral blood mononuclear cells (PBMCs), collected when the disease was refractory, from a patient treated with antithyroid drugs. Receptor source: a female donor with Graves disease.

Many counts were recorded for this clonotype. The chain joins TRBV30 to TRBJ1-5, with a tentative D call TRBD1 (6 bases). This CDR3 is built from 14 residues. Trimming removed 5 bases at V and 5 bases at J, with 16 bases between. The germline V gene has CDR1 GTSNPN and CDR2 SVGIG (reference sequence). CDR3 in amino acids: CAWSTDSKYQPQHF. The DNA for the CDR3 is TGTGCCTGGTCAACGGACAGTAAATATCAGCCCCAGCATTTT.

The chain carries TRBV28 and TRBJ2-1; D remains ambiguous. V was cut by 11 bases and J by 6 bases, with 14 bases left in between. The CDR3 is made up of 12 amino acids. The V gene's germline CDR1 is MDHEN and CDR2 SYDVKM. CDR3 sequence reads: CAARGLPNEQFF. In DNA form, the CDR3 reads TGTGCCGCCCGCGGTTTGCCCAATGAGCAGTTCTTC.

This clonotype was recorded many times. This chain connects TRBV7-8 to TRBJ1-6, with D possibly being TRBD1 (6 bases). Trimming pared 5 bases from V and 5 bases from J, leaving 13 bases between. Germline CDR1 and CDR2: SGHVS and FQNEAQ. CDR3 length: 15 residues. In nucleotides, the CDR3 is TGTGCCAGCAGCCCCGGGACAAGAAATAATTCACCCCTCCACTTT. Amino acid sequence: CASSPGTRNNSPLHF.

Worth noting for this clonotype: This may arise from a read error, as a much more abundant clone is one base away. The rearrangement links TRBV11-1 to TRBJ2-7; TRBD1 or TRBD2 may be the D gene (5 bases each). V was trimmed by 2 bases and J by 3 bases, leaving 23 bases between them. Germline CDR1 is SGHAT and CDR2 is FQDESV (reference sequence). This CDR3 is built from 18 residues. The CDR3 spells CASSLTLNTGAGYYEQYF. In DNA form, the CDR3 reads TGTGCCAGCAGCTTAACATTAAACACCGGGGCAGGGTACTACGAGCAGTACTTC.

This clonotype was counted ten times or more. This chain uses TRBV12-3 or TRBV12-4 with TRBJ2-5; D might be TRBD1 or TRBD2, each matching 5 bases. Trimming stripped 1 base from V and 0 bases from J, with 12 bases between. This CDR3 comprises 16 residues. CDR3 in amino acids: CASSLVNLGHQETQYF. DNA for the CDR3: TGTGCCAGCAGTTTAGTGAATTTGGGACACCAAGAGACCCAGTACTTC.

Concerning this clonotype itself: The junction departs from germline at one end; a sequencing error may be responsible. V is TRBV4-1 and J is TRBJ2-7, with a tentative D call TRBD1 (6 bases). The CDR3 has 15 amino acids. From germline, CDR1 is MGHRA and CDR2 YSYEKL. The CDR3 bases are TGCGCCAGCAACCAAGTAGTATCCCCAGGGGACGAGCAGTACTTC. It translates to CASNQVVSPGDEQYF.

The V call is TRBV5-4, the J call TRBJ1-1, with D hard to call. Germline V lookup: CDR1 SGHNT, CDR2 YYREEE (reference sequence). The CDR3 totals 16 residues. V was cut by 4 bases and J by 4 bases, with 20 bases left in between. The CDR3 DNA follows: TGTGCCAGCAGCGCAGTACGGGCCCCTCCCAGCACTGAAGCTTTCTTT. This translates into CASSAVRAPPSTEAFF.

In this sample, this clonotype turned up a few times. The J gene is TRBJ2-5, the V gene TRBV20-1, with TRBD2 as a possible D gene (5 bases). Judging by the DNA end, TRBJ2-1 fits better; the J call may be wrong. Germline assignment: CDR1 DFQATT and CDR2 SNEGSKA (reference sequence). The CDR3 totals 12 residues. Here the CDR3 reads CSASRGYHEQFF. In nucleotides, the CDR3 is TGCAGTGCTAGTAGAGGGTACCATGAGCAGTTCTTC.

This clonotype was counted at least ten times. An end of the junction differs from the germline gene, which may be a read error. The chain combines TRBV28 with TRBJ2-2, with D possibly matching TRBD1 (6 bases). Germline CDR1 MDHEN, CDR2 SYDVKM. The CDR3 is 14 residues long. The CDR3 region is CASSLTGNTGELFF. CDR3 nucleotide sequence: TGCGCCAGCAGTCTGACAGGGAACACCGGGGAGCTGTTTTTT.

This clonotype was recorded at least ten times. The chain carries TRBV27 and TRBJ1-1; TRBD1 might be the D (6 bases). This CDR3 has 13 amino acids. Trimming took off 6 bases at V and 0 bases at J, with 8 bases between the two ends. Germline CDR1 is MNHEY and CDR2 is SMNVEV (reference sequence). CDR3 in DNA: TGTGCCAGCAGCCACAGGGTGAACACTGAAGCTTTCTTT. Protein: CASSHRVNTEAFF.

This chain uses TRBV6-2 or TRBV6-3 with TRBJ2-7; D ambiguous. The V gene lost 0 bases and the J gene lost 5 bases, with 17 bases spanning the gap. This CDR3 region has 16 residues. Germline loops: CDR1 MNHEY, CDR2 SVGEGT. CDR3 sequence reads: CASSYSIMAGSDEQYF. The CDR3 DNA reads TGTGCCAGCAGTTACTCCATTATGGCAGGATCTGACGAGCAGTACTTC.

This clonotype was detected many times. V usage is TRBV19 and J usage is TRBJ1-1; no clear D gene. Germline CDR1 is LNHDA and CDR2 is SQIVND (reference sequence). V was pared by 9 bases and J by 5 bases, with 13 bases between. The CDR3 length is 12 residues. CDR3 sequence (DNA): TGTGCCAGCAGCAAAGGTGGAACTGAAGCTTTCTTT. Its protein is CASSKGGTEAFF.

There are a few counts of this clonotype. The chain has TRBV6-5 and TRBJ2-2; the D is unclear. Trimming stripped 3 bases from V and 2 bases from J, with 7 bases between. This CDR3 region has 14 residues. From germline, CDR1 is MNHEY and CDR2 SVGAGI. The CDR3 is CASSYWLNTGELFF. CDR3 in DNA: TGTGCCAGCAGTTATTGGCTAAACACCGGGGAGCTGTTTTTT.

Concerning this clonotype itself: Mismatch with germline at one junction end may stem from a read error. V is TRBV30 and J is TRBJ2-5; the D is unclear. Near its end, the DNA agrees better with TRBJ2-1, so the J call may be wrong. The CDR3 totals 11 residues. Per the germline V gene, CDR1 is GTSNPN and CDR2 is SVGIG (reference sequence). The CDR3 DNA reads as TGTGCCTGGAGTGCCAATAATGTGCAGTTCTTC. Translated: CAWSANNVQFF.

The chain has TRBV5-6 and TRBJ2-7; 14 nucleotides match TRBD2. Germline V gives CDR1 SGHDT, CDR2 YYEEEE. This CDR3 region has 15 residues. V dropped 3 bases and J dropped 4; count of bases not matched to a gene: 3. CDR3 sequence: CASSSGLAGEYEQYF. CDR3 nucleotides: TGTGCCAGCAGCTCGGGACTAGCGGGGGAATACGAGCAGTACTTC.

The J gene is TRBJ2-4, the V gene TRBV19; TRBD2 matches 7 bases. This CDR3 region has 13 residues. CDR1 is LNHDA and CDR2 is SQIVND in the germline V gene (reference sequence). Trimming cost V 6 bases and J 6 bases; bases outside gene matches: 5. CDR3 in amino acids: CASSLREGNIQYF. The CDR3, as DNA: TGTGCCAGTAGCCTCAGGGAGGGAAACATTCAGTACTTC.

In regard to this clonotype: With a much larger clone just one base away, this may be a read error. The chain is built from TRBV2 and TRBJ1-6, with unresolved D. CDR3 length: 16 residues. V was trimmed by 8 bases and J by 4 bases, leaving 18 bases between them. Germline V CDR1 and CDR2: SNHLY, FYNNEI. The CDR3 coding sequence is TGTGCCAGCTCTCAAGGAGATGAAGGGTATAATTCACCCCTCCACTTT. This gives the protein CASSQGDEGYNSPLHF.